The clone carrying this TCR beta chain was recorded a few times. As yet, its antigen is unknown. This entry is derived from a study of human T cells and chemical hapten exposure. Study-level points and caveats: Following DPC sensitization, TCRs present above 1 in 1000 frequency showed no change.

Trimming shortened V by 3 bases and J by 2 bases, and 3 bases separated the two germline ends. The CDR3 extends over 12 amino acids. Germline V lookup: CDR1 MNHNS, CDR2 SASEGT. The time point: patch test 3, about 24 weeks after DPC sensitization. Treatment given: therapeutic diphenylcyclopropenone sensitization with weekly scalp DPC. TCRdb fed the RACE reads into MiXCR, producing one record per CDR3 protein. The repertoire holds some 91,000 distinct CDR3 sequences, with about 28% as singletons. This TCR was recovered from a man aged 40-49 years with alopecia areata. Some clones in this sample may be carry-over from other donors' samples. Source: whole blood, taken in connection with sensitization to the hapten diphenylcyclopropenone (DPC). J is TRBJ2-3 and V is TRBV6-1, with D hard to call. The CDR3 bases are TGTGCCAGCAGTGATTACACAGATACGCAGTATTTT. Translation: CASSDYTDTQYF.